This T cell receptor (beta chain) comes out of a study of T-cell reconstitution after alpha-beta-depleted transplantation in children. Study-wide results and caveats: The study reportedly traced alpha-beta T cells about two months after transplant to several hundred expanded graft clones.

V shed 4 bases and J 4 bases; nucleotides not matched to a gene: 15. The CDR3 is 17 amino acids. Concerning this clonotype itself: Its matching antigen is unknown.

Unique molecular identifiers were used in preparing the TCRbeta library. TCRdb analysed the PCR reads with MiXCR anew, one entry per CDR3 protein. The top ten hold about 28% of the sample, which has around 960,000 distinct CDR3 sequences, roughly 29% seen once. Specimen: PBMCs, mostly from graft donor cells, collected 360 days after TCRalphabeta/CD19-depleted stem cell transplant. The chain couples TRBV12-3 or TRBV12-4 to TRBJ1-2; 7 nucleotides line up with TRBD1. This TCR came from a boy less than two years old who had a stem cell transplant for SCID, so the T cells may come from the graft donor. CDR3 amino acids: CASSSPGRDSHFYGYTF. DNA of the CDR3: TGTGCCAGCAGTTCCCCAGGCCGGGACAGCCATTTCTATGGCTACACCTTC.